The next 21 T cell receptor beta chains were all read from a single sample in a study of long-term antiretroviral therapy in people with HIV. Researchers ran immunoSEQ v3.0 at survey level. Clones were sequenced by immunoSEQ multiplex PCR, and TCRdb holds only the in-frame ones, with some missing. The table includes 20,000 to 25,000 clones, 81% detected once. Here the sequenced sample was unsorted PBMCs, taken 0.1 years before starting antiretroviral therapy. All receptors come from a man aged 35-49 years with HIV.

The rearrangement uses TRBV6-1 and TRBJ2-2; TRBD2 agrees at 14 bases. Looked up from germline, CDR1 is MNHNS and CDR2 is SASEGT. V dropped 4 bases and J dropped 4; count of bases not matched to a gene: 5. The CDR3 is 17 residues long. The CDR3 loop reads CASSGLAGGPSTGELFF. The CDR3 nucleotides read TGTGCCAGCAGTGGACTAGCGGGGGGGCCTAGCACCGGGGAGCTGTTTTTT.

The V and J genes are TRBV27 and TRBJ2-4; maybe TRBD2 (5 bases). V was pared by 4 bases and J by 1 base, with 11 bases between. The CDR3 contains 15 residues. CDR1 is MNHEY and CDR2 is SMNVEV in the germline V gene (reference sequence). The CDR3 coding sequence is TGTGCCAGCAGTTGGAGGTGGGGTGCCAAAAACATTCAGTACTTC. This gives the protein CASSWRWGAKNIQYF.

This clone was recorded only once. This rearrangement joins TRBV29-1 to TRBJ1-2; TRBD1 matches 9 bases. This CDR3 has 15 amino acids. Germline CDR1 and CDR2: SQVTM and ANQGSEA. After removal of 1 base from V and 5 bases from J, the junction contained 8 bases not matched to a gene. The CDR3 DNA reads TGCAGCGTTGAAGGGACAGGGGCTTCATTGTATGGCTACACCTTC. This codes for CSVEGTGASLYGYTF.

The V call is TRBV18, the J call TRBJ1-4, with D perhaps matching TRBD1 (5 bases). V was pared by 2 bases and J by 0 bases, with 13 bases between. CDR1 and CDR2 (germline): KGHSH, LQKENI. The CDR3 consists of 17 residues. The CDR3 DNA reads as TGTGCCAGCTCACCATGGGCCAGGGCGACAACTAATGAAAAACTGTTTTTT. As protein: CASSPWARATTNEKLFF.

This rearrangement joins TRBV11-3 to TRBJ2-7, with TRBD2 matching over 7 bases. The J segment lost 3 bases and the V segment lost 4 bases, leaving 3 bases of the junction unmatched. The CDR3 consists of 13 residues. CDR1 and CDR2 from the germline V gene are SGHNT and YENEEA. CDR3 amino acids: CASSYGGGYEQYF. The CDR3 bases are TGTGCCAGCAGCTATGGCGGGGGCTACGAGCAGTACTTC.

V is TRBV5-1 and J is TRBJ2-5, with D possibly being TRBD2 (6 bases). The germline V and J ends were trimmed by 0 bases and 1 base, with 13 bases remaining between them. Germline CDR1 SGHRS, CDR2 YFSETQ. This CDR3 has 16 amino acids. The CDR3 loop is CASSLGGTSSQETQYF. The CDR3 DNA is TGCGCCAGCAGCTTGGGCGGGACTTCGTCCCAAGAGACCCAGTACTTC.

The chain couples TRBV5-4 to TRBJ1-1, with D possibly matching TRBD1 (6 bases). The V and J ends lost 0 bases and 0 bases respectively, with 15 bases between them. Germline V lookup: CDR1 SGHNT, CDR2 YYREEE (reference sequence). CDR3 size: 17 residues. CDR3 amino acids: CASSLATGRLMNTEAFF. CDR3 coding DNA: TGTGCCAGCAGCTTGGCAACAGGGCGCCTTATGAACACTGAAGCTTTCTTT.

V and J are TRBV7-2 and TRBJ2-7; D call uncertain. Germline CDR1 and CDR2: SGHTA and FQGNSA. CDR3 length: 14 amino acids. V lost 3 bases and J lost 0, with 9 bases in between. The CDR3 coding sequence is TGTGCCAGCAGCTTCGAACAACGCTCCTACGAGCAGTACTTC. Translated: CASSFEQRSYEQYF.

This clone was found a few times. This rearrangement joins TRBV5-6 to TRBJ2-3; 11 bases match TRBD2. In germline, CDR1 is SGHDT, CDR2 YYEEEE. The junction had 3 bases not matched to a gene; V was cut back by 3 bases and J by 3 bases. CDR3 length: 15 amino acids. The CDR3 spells CASSSGTSGTDTQYF. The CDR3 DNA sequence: TGTGCCAGCAGCTCCGGGACTAGCGGAACAGATACGCAGTATTTT.

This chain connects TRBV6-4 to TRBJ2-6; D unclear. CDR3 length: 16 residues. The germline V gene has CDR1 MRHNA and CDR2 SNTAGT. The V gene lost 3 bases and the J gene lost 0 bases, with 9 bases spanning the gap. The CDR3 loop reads CASSEAPVSGANVLTF. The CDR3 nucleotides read TGTGCCAGCAGTGAGGCCCCGGTCTCTGGGGCCAACGTCCTGACTTTC.

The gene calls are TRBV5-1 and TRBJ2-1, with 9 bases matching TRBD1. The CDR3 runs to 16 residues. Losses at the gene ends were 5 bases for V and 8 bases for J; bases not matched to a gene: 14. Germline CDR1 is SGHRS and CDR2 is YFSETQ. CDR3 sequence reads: CASSLTPGTGTHEQFF. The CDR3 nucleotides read TGCGCCAGCAGTTTAACCCCCGGGACAGGGACGCATGAGCAGTTCTTC.

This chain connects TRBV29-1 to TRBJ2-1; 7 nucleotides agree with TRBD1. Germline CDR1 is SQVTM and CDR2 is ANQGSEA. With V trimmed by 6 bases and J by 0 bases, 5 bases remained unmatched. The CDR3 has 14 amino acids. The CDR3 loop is CSVDRSSSYNEQFF. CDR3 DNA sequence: TGCAGCGTGGACAGGTCCAGCTCCTACAATGAGCAGTTCTTC.

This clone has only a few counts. CDR3 DNA sequence: TGCGCCAGCAGCCAAGCGTCCGGGAGAACCTACGAGCAGTACTTC. Amino acid sequence: CASSQASGRTYEQYF. The chain uses TRBV4-3 and TRBJ2-7; possible D gene TRBD2, 6 bases. CDR1 and CDR2 (germline): LGHNA, YSLEER. The V end was cut by 1 base, the J end by 2 bases, with 12 bases between. The CDR3 has 15 residues.

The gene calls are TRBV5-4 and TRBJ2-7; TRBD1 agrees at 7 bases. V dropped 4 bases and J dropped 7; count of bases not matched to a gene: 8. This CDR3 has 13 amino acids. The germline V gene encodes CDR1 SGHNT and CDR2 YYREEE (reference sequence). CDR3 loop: CASSGDREGEQYF. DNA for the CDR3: TGTGCCAGCAGCGGCGACAGGGAAGGGGAGCAGTACTTC.

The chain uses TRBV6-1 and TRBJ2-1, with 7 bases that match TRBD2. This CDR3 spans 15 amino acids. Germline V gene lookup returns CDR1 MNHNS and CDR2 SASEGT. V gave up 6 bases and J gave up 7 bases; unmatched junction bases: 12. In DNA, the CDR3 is TGTGCCAGCAGGAACCGGGACTATCTCCCTAATGAGCAGTTCTTC. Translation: CASRNRDYLPNEQFF.

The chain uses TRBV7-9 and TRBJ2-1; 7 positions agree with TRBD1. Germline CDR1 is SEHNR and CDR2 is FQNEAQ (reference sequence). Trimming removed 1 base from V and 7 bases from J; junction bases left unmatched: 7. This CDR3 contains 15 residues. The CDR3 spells CASSLVIYRGNEQFF. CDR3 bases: TGTGCCAGCAGCTTAGTAATTTACAGGGGTAATGAGCAGTTCTTC.

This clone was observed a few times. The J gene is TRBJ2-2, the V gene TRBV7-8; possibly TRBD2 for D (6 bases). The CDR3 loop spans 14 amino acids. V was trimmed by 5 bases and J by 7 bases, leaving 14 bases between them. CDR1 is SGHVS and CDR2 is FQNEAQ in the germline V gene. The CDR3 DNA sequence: TGTGCCAGCAGCGGCCCTAGCGCGGGCGGGGAGCTGTTTTTT. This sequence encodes CASSGPSAGGELFF.

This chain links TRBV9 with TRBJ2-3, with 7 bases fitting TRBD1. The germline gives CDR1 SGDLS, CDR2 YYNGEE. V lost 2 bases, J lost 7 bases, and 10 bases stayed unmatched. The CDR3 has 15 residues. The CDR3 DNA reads TGTGCCAGCAGCGTCGAAGGGGGCTTTTATCATACGCAGTATTTT. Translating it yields CASSVEGGFYHTQYF.

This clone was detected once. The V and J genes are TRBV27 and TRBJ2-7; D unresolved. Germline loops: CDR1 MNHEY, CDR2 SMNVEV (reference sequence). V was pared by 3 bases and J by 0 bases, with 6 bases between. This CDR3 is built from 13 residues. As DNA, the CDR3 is TGTGCCAGCAGTTTTTCGAGCTCCTACGAGCAGTACTTC. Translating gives CASSFSSSYEQYF.

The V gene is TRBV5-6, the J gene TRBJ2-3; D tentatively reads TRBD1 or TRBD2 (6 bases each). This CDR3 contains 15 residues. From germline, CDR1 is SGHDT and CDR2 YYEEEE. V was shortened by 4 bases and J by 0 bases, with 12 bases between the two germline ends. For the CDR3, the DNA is TGTGCCAGCAGCCCATTAGGGGGGAGCACAGATACGCAGTATTTT. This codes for CASSPLGGSTDTQYF. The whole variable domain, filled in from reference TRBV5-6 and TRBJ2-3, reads DAGVTQSPTHLIKTRGQQVTLRCSPKSGHDTVSWYQQALGQGPQFIFQYYEEEERQRGNFPDRFSGHQFPNYSSELNVNALLLGDSALYLCASSPLGGSTDTQYFGPGTRLTVL.

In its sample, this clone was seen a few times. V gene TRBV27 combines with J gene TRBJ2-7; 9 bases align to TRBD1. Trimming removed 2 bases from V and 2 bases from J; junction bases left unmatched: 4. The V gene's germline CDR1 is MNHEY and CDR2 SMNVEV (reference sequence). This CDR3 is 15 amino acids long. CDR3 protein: CASSLTGTGPYEQYF. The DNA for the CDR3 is TGTGCCAGCAGTTTAACAGGGACAGGGCCCTACGAGCAGTACTTC.